Listed below are T cell receptor beta chains from one sample, sequenced in a study of shared clonotypes between healthy human individuals. Using immunoSEQ multiplex PCR, the repertoire was profiled, and TCRdb retains in-frame clones only, with some absent. Of 450,000 to 500,000 clones listed, 81% are singletons. Sequenced material: PBMCs. These TCRs come from a middle-aged woman in good health. Some clones in this sample may be carry-over from other donors' samples. CDR3s include the opening cysteine and the closing phenylalanine or tryptophan.

j_call v_call cdr3_length cdr3_aa
TRBJ2-3 TRBV7-9 11 CAGEATDTQYF
TRBJ2-1 TRBV11-2 15 CASSLRLASYNEQFF
TRBJ2-2 TRBV7-3 14 CASSLDRYTGELFF
TRBJ2-3 TRBV29-1 12 CSVIDHTDTQYF
TRBJ1-5 TRBV19 17 CATRDRGFPYSNQPQHF
TRBJ2-1 TRBV29-1 14 CSVESGLKRDEQFF
TRBJ1-2 TRBV5-6 16 CASTPLRGIYSYGYTF
TRBJ2-7 TRBV28 15 CASSLAGTSYYEQYF
TRBJ2-4 TRBV5-4 13 CASSPDRGNIQYF
TRBJ1-5 TRBV10-3 15 CAIRDANRVDQPQHF
TRBJ2-1 TRBV27 15 CASRRGTGTAGEQFF
TRBJ2-7 TRBV25-1 15 CASSVRQGKGYEQYF
TRBJ1-1 TRBV9 13 CASSVGGAAPAFF
TRBJ2-7 TRBV11-2 13 CASSLVVGYEQYF
TRBJ2-1 TRBV7-2 13 CASSPRAGLEQFF
TRBJ1-1 TRBV7-3 14 CASSLDWGNTEAFF
TRBJ2-5 TRBV5-1 15 CASSFGQGAGETQYF
TRBJ1-2 TRBV6-5 13 CASSRDGGYGYTF
TRBJ1-5 TRBV6-1 14 CASSINYSNQPQHF
TRBJ2-1 TRBV10-3 15 CAISESMGLAYEQFF
TRBJ2-1 TRBV4-2 15 CASSQVGDLANEQFF
TRBJ2-1 TRBV5-1 15 CASSLYDRDHNEQFF
TRBJ2-7 TRBV2 13 CASSEQGGGEQYF
TRBJ1-2 TRBV5-5 14 CASSLIRGDYGYTF
TRBJ1-1 TRBV11-2 14 CASSFLQGEGEAFF
TRBJ1-1 TRBV9 14 CASSRQGMGTEAFF
TRBJ2-1 TRBV9 15 CVSSAREGTYNEQFF
TRBJ2-5 TRBV5-1 17 CASSPHMGGSHQETQYF
TRBJ2-5 TRBV28 15 CASRGTSAGQETQYF
TRBJ2-3 TRBV19 15 CASSGAGGITDTQYF
TRBJ1-1 TRBV7-8 14 CASSYRFGGTEAFF
TRBJ1-4 TRBV6-5 15 CASSYSSGLNEKLFF
TRBJ1-2 TRBV5-1 12 CASSTTGDGYTF
TRBJ2-3 TRBV5-1 15 CASSFTGGAGDTQYF
TRBJ2-6 TRBV6-1 16 CASSELDFSGANVLTF
TRBJ2-3 TRBV19 16 CASSSRRGLGTDTQYF
TRBJ2-1 TRBV9 14 CASSVGTGDDEQFF
TRBJ1-2 TRBV5-1 14 CASSFRDANYGYTF